This TCR beta chain was found in a study of CD8+ T cells in alopecia areata. Germline values: CDR1 SGHRS, CDR2 YFSETQ. The CDR3 is 14 amino acids. The V gene lost 0 bases and the J gene lost 2 bases, with 9 bases spanning the gap. Notes on the study in general: It was lesional scalp, especially alopecia totalis/universalis, that showed higher clonality than normal scalp. Many expanded lesional clones persisted during tofacitinib (in both scalp and blood).

RNA, once extracted, was reverse transcribed into cDNA for use as the sequencing template. This table comes from immunoSEQ multiplex PCR, and its TCRdb copy is limited to in-frame clones, with some not included. In the table there are 200,000 or so clones, roughly 50% of which are singletons. Treatment here: oral pan-JAK inhibitor, 5-10 mg twice daily. Comments on this clone: Its target is unknown.

This TCR came from a human donor with alopecia areata. Sequencing was performed on CD4+ T cells sorted from blood, taken at week 24, from a patient treated with tofacitinib. This rearrangement joins TRBV5-1 to TRBJ2-7; tentative D call: TRBD1 (6 bases). This chain's CDR3 is CASSLGGQTYEQYF. In nucleotides, the CDR3 is TGCGCCAGCAGCTTGGGGGGGCAGACCTACGAGCAGTACTTC.